The 16 T cell receptor beta chains presented below share a single source sample, sequenced in a study of blood T cell repertoires in COVID-19. Clones were sequenced by immunoSEQ multiplex PCR, and TCRdb holds only the in-frame ones, with some missing. The sample yields over 200,000 clones, 87% seen once. Sequencing used PBMCs or T cells enriched from blood (not recorded which). The receptors were sampled from a man aged 30 to 45 who had recovered from COVID-19.

The chain combines TRBV7-2 with TRBJ1-5, with D unresolved. V dropped 5 bases and J dropped 0 bases, with 8 bases sitting between them. This CDR3 has 14 residues. Germline V gives CDR1 SGHTA, CDR2 FQGNSA. CDR3 DNA: TGTGCCAGCAGCCAGACACTTAGCAATCAGCCCCAGCATTTT. It encodes CASSQTLSNQPQHF.

This chain links TRBV2 with TRBJ1-1, with 8 bases lining up with TRBD1. Germline-derived CDR1 and CDR2 are SNHLY and FYNNEI. V gave up 5 bases and J gave up 1 base; unmatched junction bases: 12. This CDR3 spans 17 amino acids. The CDR3 loop is CASSKRPPGTGNTEAFF. The CDR3 DNA sequence: TGTGCCAGCAGTAAGCGACCGCCCGGGACAGGGAACACTGAAGCTTTCTTT.

This chain connects TRBV7-2 to TRBJ2-3; 9 positions agree with TRBD2. The CDR3 runs to 17 residues. V shed 8 bases and J 5 bases; nucleotides not matched to a gene: 17. Per the germline V gene, CDR1 is SGHTA and CDR2 is FQGNSA. The CDR3 DNA follows: TGTGCCAGCCTCCCCTCCAGGCGGGGGGGTCTGGTAGATACGCAGTATTTT. This sequence encodes CASLPSRRGGLVDTQYF.

The V and J genes are TRBV6-2 or TRBV6-3 and TRBJ1-5; weak D call: TRBD1 (5 bases). CDR1 is MNHEY and CDR2 is SVGEGT in the germline V gene. V lost 6 bases to trimming and J lost 7 bases, with 16 bases between them. This CDR3 is built from 14 residues. For the CDR3, the DNA is TGTGCCAGCAGCCCGGGGGGGTTACTACAGCCCCAGCATTTT. Translating gives CASSPGGLLQPQHF.

The chain carries TRBV11-2 and TRBJ1-6; D gene ambiguous. Germline V lookup: CDR1 SGHAT, CDR2 FQNNGV. The V gene lost 5 bases and the J gene lost 7 bases, with 12 bases spanning the gap. The CDR3 contains 14 residues. The CDR3 region is CASSAQISNSPLHF. Written as DNA, the CDR3 is TGTGCCAGCAGCGCACAGATCTCCAATTCACCCCTCCACTTT.

The chain joins TRBV7-2 to TRBJ2-1, with 9 bases that match TRBD2. This CDR3 has 15 residues. With V trimmed by 5 bases and J by 5 bases, 7 bases remained unmatched. Germline CDR1 and CDR2: SGHTA and FQGNSA. The CDR3 nucleotides are TGTGCCAGCAGCCGGCAGGGACTAGCCCACAATGAGCAGTTCTTC. Translation: CASSRQGLAHNEQFF.

The chain links TRBV11-2 to TRBJ2-3; 16 bases line up with TRBD2. Germline CDR1 SGHAT, CDR2 FQNNGV. This CDR3 comprises 18 residues. V shed 3 bases, J shed 2 bases, and the junction held 5 bases outside the gene matches. The CDR3 region is CASSLVGLAGGNTDTQYF. The CDR3 DNA reads as TGTGCCAGCAGCTTGGTGGGACTAGCGGGGGGGAACACAGATACGCAGTATTTT.

The V call is TRBV27, the J call TRBJ2-5; 8 bases align to TRBD2. Germline assignment: CDR1 MNHEY and CDR2 SMNVEV (reference sequence). The trim removed 4 bases at V and 4 bases at J, leaving 5 bases unmatched. The length of the CDR3 is 14 residues. The DNA of the CDR3 is TGTGCCAGCAGTTGGAGCGGGAGCCTAGAGACCCAGTACTTC. It yields the protein CASSWSGSLETQYF.

This chain joins TRBV9 and TRBJ2-5; 7 bases are shared with TRBD1. Unmatched junction bases numbered 2, after V lost 7 bases and J lost 5 bases. This CDR3 spans 11 amino acids. CDR1 is SGDLS and CDR2 is YYNGEE in the germline V gene. CDR3 nucleotide sequence: TGTGCCAGCGGACAGGCGGAGACCCAGTACTTC. Amino acids: CASGQAETQYF.

The V gene is TRBV18, the J gene TRBJ1-3; D remains unclear. The CDR3 runs to 15 residues. Germline V lookup: CDR1 KGHSH, CDR2 LQKENI. V shed 0 bases and J shed 3 bases, with 9 bases lying between them. This CDR3 reads CASSPPSSVGNTIYF. CDR3 bases: TGTGCCAGCTCACCACCGTCCTCGGTTGGAAACACCATATATTTT. Full variable domain (rest looked up from reference TRBV18 and TRBJ1-3): NAGVMQNPRHLVRRRGQEARLRCSPMKGHSHVYWYRQLPEEGLKFMVYLQKENIIDESGMPKERFSAEFPKEGPSILRIQQVVRGDSAAYFCASSPPSSVGNTIYFGEGSWLTVV.

The chain joins TRBV7-2 to TRBJ1-2, with D hard to call. The CDR3 length is 13 residues. The germline V gene encodes CDR1 SGHTA and CDR2 FQGNSA. Trimming stripped 3 bases from V and 8 bases from J, with 13 bases between. The CDR3 region has the DNA TGTGCCAGCAGCTTGGACGGAGGATCGGGCTACACCTTC. The encoded protein is CASSLDGGSGYTF.

The V and J genes are TRBV28 and TRBJ2-7; 7 nucleotides line up with TRBD2. This CDR3 comprises 17 residues. Germline values: CDR1 MDHEN, CDR2 SYDVKM. V was clipped by 7 bases and J by 1 base; unmatched bases: 16. CDR3 sequence reads: CASTPSGSGGLSYEQYF. The CDR3 coding sequence is TGTGCCAGCACTCCCAGCGGTTCGGGAGGCCTATCCTACGAGCAGTACTTC. The variable domain in full, with the rest retrieved from reference TRBV28 and TRBJ2-7, is DVKVTQSSRYLVKRTGEKVFLECVQDMDHENMFWYRQDPGLGLRLIYFSYDVKMKEKGDIPEGYSVSREKKERFSLILESASTNQTSMYLCASTPSGSGGLSYEQYFGPGTRLTVT.

J is TRBJ2-1 and V is TRBV18, with TRBD1 as a possible D gene (5 bases). The CDR3 consists of 14 residues. V was clipped by 0 bases and J by 9 bases, with 12 bases between them. Germline V gene sequence: CDR1 KGHSH, CDR2 LQKENI. CDR3 protein: CASSPPTGESEQFF. The CDR3 DNA reads as TGTGCCAGCTCACCACCCACAGGAGAATCTGAGCAGTTCTTC. The complete variable domain, with remaining parts taken from reference TRBV18 and TRBJ2-1, reads NAGVMQNPRHLVRRRGQEARLRCSPMKGHSHVYWYRQLPEEGLKFMVYLQKENIIDESGMPKERFSAEFPKEGPSILRIQQVVRGDSAAYFCASSPPTGESEQFFGPGTRLTVL.

This chain connects TRBV14 to TRBJ2-5; D not certain. Germline lookup yields CDR1 SGHDN and CDR2 FVKESK. This CDR3 has 14 residues. V was shortened by 4 bases and J by 4 bases, with 13 bases between the two germline ends. CDR3 protein: CASSPWLATETQYF. The CDR3 bases are TGTGCCAGCAGCCCGTGGTTAGCCACAGAGACCCAGTACTTC.

This clone was seen more than once but under ten times. V and J are TRBV6-5 and TRBJ2-2; possibly TRBD1 for D (5 bases). The CDR3 consists of 10 residues. Germline assignment: CDR1 MNHEY and CDR2 SVGAGI. The V gene lost 11 bases and the J gene lost 9 bases, with 10 bases spanning the gap. CDR3 in amino acids: CAAGRRELFF. As DNA, the CDR3 is TGTGCCGCAGGGCGCCGGGAGCTGTTTTTT.

In its sample, this clone was seen once. V usage is TRBV2 and J usage is TRBJ1-2; TRBD1 is a possible D gene (5 bases). The germline V and J ends were trimmed by 0 bases and 6 bases, with 11 bases remaining between them. The CDR3 loop spans 14 amino acids. The V gene's germline CDR1 is SNHLY and CDR2 FYNNEI. The CDR3 sequence is CASSEATVVDGYTF. The CDR3 DNA is TGTGCCAGCAGTGAAGCGACAGTGGTGGATGGCTACACCTTC.